These 31 T cell receptor beta chains came from one sample sequenced in a study of blood T cell repertoires in COVID-19. Sequencing was performed with immunoSEQ multiplex PCR; in TCRdb, only in-frame clones are kept and a portion is missing. The table lists some 220,000 clones, roughly 80% of them singletons. The specimen was peripheral blood. The receptors shown here come from a woman aged 25-40 years who had recovered from COVID-19.

The rearrangement uses TRBV19 and TRBJ1-1; the D is unclear. The CDR3 runs to 14 residues. Germline values: CDR1 LNHDA, CDR2 SQIVND (reference sequence). Deletions cut 3 bases from V and 4 bases from J, with 12 bases between. The CDR3 nucleotides read TGTGCCAGTAGTATCACTACGGTGGGCACTGAAGCTTTCTTT. It translates to CASSITTVGTEAFF.

This chain connects TRBV14 to TRBJ2-1; 9 bases align to TRBD2. CDR1 and CDR2 from the germline V gene are SGHDN and FVKESK. The CDR3 is 17 residues long. V was pared by 1 base and J by 5 bases, with 9 bases of the junction left unmatched. The CDR3: CASSQGRLAEIHNEQFF. DNA for the CDR3: TGTGCCAGCAGCCAAGGGAGACTAGCGGAAATCCACAATGAGCAGTTCTTC.

The chain links TRBV18 to TRBJ2-5, with 8 bases matching TRBD2. This CDR3 contains 15 residues. CDR1 is KGHSH, CDR2 LQKENI, per germline. The V gene end was trimmed by 3 bases and the J gene end by 9 bases; junction bases not matched to a gene: 12. The CDR3: CASSPGSGSLWAQYF. CDR3 nucleotide sequence: TGTGCCAGCTCACCGGGAAGCGGGAGCCTCTGGGCCCAGTACTTC.

The gene calls are TRBV7-9 and TRBJ2-3; 13 bases are shared with TRBD2. V lost 5 bases to trimming and J lost 2 bases; unmatched junction nucleotides: 7. CDR1 is SEHNR and CDR2 is FQNEAQ in the germline V gene (reference sequence). CDR3 size: 17 residues. CDR3 in DNA: TGTGCCAGCAGCGGATCCGGGACTAGCGGGGTCACAGATACGCAGTATTTT. Residues: CASSGSGTSGVTDTQYF.

The chain carries TRBV2 and TRBJ1-4; 12 nucleotides agree with TRBD1. V dropped 5 bases and J dropped 14; count of bases not matched to a gene: 6. The CDR3 covers 13 residues. Germline CDR1 is SNHLY and CDR2 is FYNNEI. CDR3 residues: CASSTRDRGRLFF. The CDR3 DNA reads TGTGCCAGCAGTACCCGGGACAGGGGGCGGCTGTTTTTT.

This chain joins TRBV10-3 and TRBJ2-1; 9 bases line up with TRBD2. V dropped 7 bases and J dropped 5; count of bases not matched to a gene: 12. Germline V gives CDR1 ENHRY, CDR2 SYGVKD. The CDR3 is 16 residues long. The CDR3 DNA reads TGTGCCATCATGGACGAGGTGTCTAGCGGGAACAATGAGCAGTTCTTC. Its protein is CAIMDEVSSGNNEQFF.

The rearrangement links TRBV5-1 to TRBJ2-7; 9 nucleotides agree with TRBD2. The junction had 10 bases not matched to a gene; V was cut back by 4 bases and J by 2 bases. Germline loops: CDR1 SGHRS, CDR2 YFSETQ. This CDR3 spans 16 amino acids. CDR3 in amino acids: CASSLTRSGSPYEQYF. For the CDR3, the DNA is TGCGCCAGCAGCCTTACCCGTAGCGGGAGTCCCTACGAGCAGTACTTC.

The rearrangement uses TRBV7-9 and TRBJ2-1; D perhaps matches TRBD1 (6 bases). This CDR3 has 14 residues. Trimming took 1 base from V and 5 from J, leaving 9 bases between them. The germline CDR1 and CDR2 sequences are SEHNR and FQNEAQ (reference sequence). CDR3 sequence reads: CASSLVDRDNEQFF. DNA for the CDR3: TGTGCCAGCAGCTTAGTGGACAGAGACAATGAGCAGTTCTTC.

This clone was detected only a few times. The chain has TRBV27 and TRBJ1-5; D is possibly TRBD1 (6 bases). This CDR3 region has 15 residues. CDR1 and CDR2 (germline): MNHEY, SMNVEV (reference sequence). V was clipped by 5 bases and J by 7 bases, with 18 bases between them. CDR3 protein: CASSPARGTWQPQHF. The CDR3 nucleotides read TGTGCCAGCAGTCCCGCCAGGGGCACTTGGCAGCCCCAGCATTTT.

The chain couples TRBV15 to TRBJ1-1; D possibly corresponds to TRBD1 (5 bases). CDR3 length: 16 amino acids. Germline CDR1 LNHNV, CDR2 YYDKDF (reference sequence). V lost 5 bases to trimming and J lost 10 bases, with 26 bases between them. CDR3 nucleotide sequence: TGTGCCACCAGCGCGAACCCGCCGCAGGGAGGGAAGGGAGCTTTCTTT. Protein product: CATSANPPQGGKGAFF.

The rearrangement uses TRBV2 and TRBJ2-5, with 9 bases matching TRBD2. Germline CDR1 SNHLY, CDR2 FYNNEI. The trim removed 7 bases at V and 4 bases at J, leaving 10 bases unmatched. The length of the CDR3 is 15 residues. For the CDR3, the DNA is TGTGCCAGCACTCATAGCGGGAGAACGGCAGAGACCCAGTACTTC. Encoded protein: CASTHSGRTAETQYF.

The V and J genes are TRBV13 and TRBJ1-6, with TRBD1 as a possible D gene (5 bases). This CDR3 contains 18 residues. Trimming shortened V by 5 bases and J by 9 bases, and 26 bases separated the two germline ends. CDR1 PRHDT and CDR2 FYEKMQ come from the germline V gene (reference sequence). The CDR3 spells CASSRRAVGRGSASPLHF. In DNA form, the CDR3 reads TGTGCCAGCAGCCGAAGGGCCGTAGGAAGGGGATCTGCTTCACCCCTCCACTTT.

J is TRBJ2-7 and V is TRBV9, with 7 bases that match TRBD2. CDR1 is SGDLS, CDR2 YYNGEE, per germline. There are 13 residues in the CDR3. The V segment lost 4 bases and the J segment 8 bases; nucleotides outside the gene matches: 9. The CDR3 sequence is CASSQGEGSKQYF. DNA for the CDR3: TGTGCCAGCAGCCAAGGGGAGGGGAGTAAGCAGTACTTC. The variable domain in full, completed from reference TRBV9 and TRBJ2-7, reads DSGVTQTPKHLITATGQRVTLRCSPRSGDLSVYWYQQSLDQGLQFLIQYYNGEERAKGNILERFSAQQFPDLHSELNLSSLELGDSALYFCASSQGEGSKQYFGPGTRLTVT.

The V call is TRBV30, the J call TRBJ2-2, with 7 bases identical to TRBD2. The CDR3 spans 15 residues. Germline-derived CDR1 and CDR2 are GTSNPN and SVGIG (reference sequence). V shed 0 bases, J shed 4 bases, and the junction held 5 bases outside the gene matches. CDR3: CAWSVAGVFTGELFF. As DNA, the CDR3 is TGTGCCTGGAGTGTGGCGGGAGTATTCACCGGGGAGCTGTTTTTT.

This chain links TRBV9 with TRBJ2-3, with TRBD1 matching over 7 bases. The CDR3 runs 14 residues. V lost 4 bases to trimming and J lost 4 bases; unmatched junction nucleotides: 6. Looked up from germline, CDR1 is SGDLS and CDR2 is YYNGEE. CDR3: CASSKYTGADTQYF. The CDR3 DNA is TGTGCCAGCAGCAAGTATACAGGGGCAGATACGCAGTATTTT.

The chain carries TRBV19 and TRBJ2-1; D gene uncertain. With 2 bases removed from V and 8 bases from J, the gap between germline ends came to 19 bases. This CDR3 has 16 amino acids. Germline CDR1 reads LNHDA; CDR2 reads SQIVND (reference sequence). CDR3 residues: CASSIPPSATGDEQFF. As DNA, the CDR3 is TGTGCCAGTAGTATACCCCCGAGCGCGACCGGCGATGAGCAGTTCTTC.

The V call is TRBV28, the J call TRBJ1-2; 8 positions agree with TRBD1. The CDR3 sequence is 13 residues long. Losses at the gene ends were 6 bases for V and 4 bases for J; bases not matched to a gene: 4. CDR1 is MDHEN, CDR2 SYDVKM, per germline. The CDR3 sequence is CASRTGGFYGYTF. The CDR3 bases are TGTGCCAGCAGAACAGGGGGGTTCTATGGCTACACCTTC.

The chain carries TRBV10-3 and TRBJ2-3; 7 bases are shared with TRBD1. The germline V gene encodes CDR1 ENHRY and CDR2 SYGVKD. J gave up 2 bases and V 6 bases, and 5 bases lay outside the gene matches. This CDR3 has 14 residues. The CDR3 nucleotides are TGTGCCATCAGATCCGGGACAGACACAGATACGCAGTATTTT. Protein product: CAIRSGTDTDTQYF.

J is TRBJ2-4 and V is TRBV28; 7 bases map to TRBD2. CDR1 is MDHEN and CDR2 is SYDVKM in the germline V gene. The CDR3 has 13 amino acids. With V trimmed by 3 bases and J by 15 bases, 11 bases remained unmatched. The CDR3 spells CASSFLVREGLYF. Here the CDR3 DNA reads TGTGCCAGCAGTTTTTTGGTCAGGGAGGGGCTGTACTTC.

The V and J genes are TRBV19 and TRBJ1-4; D ambiguous. Trimming pared 8 bases from V and 8 bases from J, leaving 21 bases between. The CDR3 covers 15 residues. Germline V lookup: CDR1 LNHDA, CDR2 SQIVND (reference sequence). CDR3 sequence reads: CASSLRRGRGEKLFF. CDR3 nucleotides: TGTGCCAGTTCGCTTAGAAGAGGGAGAGGGGAAAAACTGTTTTTT.

The gene calls are TRBV3-1 (or the pseudogene TRBV3-2) and TRBJ2-1, with D possibly matching TRBD2 (6 bases). This CDR3 is built from 16 residues. V was pared by 2 bases and J by 1 base, with 12 bases between. CDR1 is LGHDT and CDR2 is YNNKEL in the germline V gene (reference sequence). CDR3: CASSQSLASSYNEQFF. CDR3 bases: TGTGCCAGCAGCCAATCCCTAGCGTCTTCCTACAATGAGCAGTTCTTC.

This chain links TRBV10-3 with TRBJ1-5; 7 nucleotides align to TRBD1. Germline CDR1 is ENHRY and CDR2 is SYGVKD. The CDR3 consists of 16 residues. V was pared by 5 bases and J by 3 bases, with 10 bases of the junction left unmatched. CDR3: CAISSGQASDNQPQHF. CDR3 DNA sequence: TGTGCCATCAGTTCCGGACAGGCGTCCGACAATCAGCCCCAGCATTTT.

The chain uses TRBV9 and TRBJ2-3, with a possible D match to TRBD2 (6 bases). V dropped 2 bases and J dropped 0 bases, with 10 bases sitting between them. The CDR3 consists of 15 residues. In germline, CDR1 is SGDLS, CDR2 YYNGEE. The CDR3 DNA is TGTGCCAGCAGCGTCGGGGACTGGAGCACAGATACGCAGTATTTT. This translates into CASSVGDWSTDTQYF.

The V gene is TRBV2, the J gene TRBJ1-6; weak D call: TRBD1 (5 bases). The CDR3 covers 16 residues. Germline CDR1 reads SNHLY; CDR2 reads FYNNEI. V was shortened by 7 bases and J by 3 bases, with 16 bases between the two germline ends. CDR3 DNA: TGTGCCAGCACTCAGAGGCAGGGTTACTATAATTCACCCCTCCACTTT. As protein: CASTQRQGYYNSPLHF.

The rearrangement uses TRBV6-6 and TRBJ2-7, with D possibly TRBD2 on 6 matching bases. Germline loops: CDR1 MNHNY, CDR2 SVGAGI (reference sequence). The CDR3 is 15 amino acids. Between the trimmed V and J ends, which lost 4 bases and 5 bases, there was a span of 18 bases. The CDR3 DNA follows: TGTGCCAGCAGTTCCCCCGGGACTGGATCTGACGAGCAGTACTTC. Its translation: CASSSPGTGSDEQYF.

The chain couples TRBV30 to TRBJ2-7, with D maybe TRBD2 (5 bases). The V gene's germline CDR1 is GTSNPN and CDR2 SVGIG (reference sequence). The CDR3 has 13 residues. V dropped 6 bases and J dropped 2 bases, with 14 bases sitting between them. The CDR3 loop is CACVGQEAYEQYF. The DNA of the CDR3 is TGTGCCTGCGTTGGGCAGGAGGCCTACGAGCAGTACTTC. Using reference TRBV30 and TRBJ2-7 for the parts outside the CDR3, the full variable domain is SQTIHQWPATLVQPVGSPLSLECTVEGTSNPNLYWYRQAAGRGLQLLFYSVGIGQISSEVPQNLSASRPQDRQFILSSKKLLLSDSGFYLCACVGQEAYEQYFGPGTRLTVT.

The rearrangement joins TRBV29-1 to TRBJ2-7; TRBD2 agrees at 15 bases. The ends lost 7 bases at V and 0 bases at J; junction bases unmatched: 7. The CDR3 is 16 amino acids. The V gene's germline CDR1 is SQVTM and CDR2 ANQGSEA. The CDR3 DNA reads as TGCAGCGCCGACGGACTAGCGGGAGGGAACTCCTACGAGCAGTACTTC. It codes for CSADGLAGGNSYEQYF.

This clone has just one count. The gene calls are TRBV6-5 and TRBJ1-1; D is unresolved. Germline V CDR1 and CDR2: MNHEY, SVGAGI. CDR3 length: 11 residues. Trimming cost V 6 bases and J 11 bases, with 13 bases left between them. CDR3 in amino acids: CASSHYQRAFF. CDR3 in DNA: TGTGCCAGCAGCCACTATCAGCGGGCTTTCTTT.

V usage is TRBV29-1 and J usage is TRBJ2-1; TRBD2 matches 9 bases. Germline CDR1 reads SQVTM; CDR2 reads ANQGSEA. This CDR3 comprises 14 residues. V was clipped by 4 bases and J by 5 bases; unmatched bases: 6. In nucleotides, the CDR3 is TGCAGCGTTGGGGGTCGCGGGAGGGACAATGAGCAGTTCTTC. Its translation: CSVGGRGRDNEQFF.

The chain carries TRBV5-6 and TRBJ2-2; TRBD1 is a possible D gene (5 bases). Germline values: CDR1 SGHDT, CDR2 YYEEEE. This CDR3 region has 14 residues. Trimming stripped 5 bases from V and 2 bases from J, with 10 bases between. CDR3 amino acids: CASSAGLNTGELFF. As DNA, the CDR3 is TGTGCCAGCAGTGCAGGGTTAAACACCGGGGAGCTGTTTTTT.

CDR3 DNA: TGTGCCAGCAGTGAAAACCAGGGGGAGGCAGATACGCAGTATTTT. Translating gives CASSENQGEADTQYF. The chain couples TRBV6-1 to TRBJ2-3; tentative D call: TRBD1 (7 bases). Deletions cut 2 bases from V and 4 bases from J, with 13 bases between. From germline, CDR1 is MNHNS and CDR2 SASEGT. The CDR3 consists of 15 residues.